Below, 16 T cell receptor beta chains from the same sample are listed, as sequenced in a study of blood T cells in healthy people across ages. A sample-barcoded 5' primer and a J-beta primer mix were used in a second PCR of roughly 7 to 11 cycles. TCRdb ran MiXCR on the 5' RACE reads and lists one entry per CDR3 protein. Seen here are hundreds of thousands of distinct CDR3 sequences, roughly 20% observed once, and the top ten hold roughly 3.4%. The sample was blood. Every receptor here comes from a man between 70 and 80 years old in good health.

A word on this clonotype: Relative to the germline gene, one junction end is altered; a read error may explain this. The chain recombines TRBV5-1 with TRBJ2-5; possible D gene TRBD2, 6 bases. Germline V gives CDR1 SGHRS, CDR2 YFSETQ. The CDR3 runs 16 residues. The DNA of the CDR3 is TGCGCCAGCAGCTTAGGGCCCCAGCGGGCCCAAGGGACCCAGTACTTC. Its protein is CASSLGPQRAQGTQYF.

This clonotype has only a few counts. This chain links TRBV2 with TRBJ2-6; no clear D gene. Germline CDR1 is SNHLY and CDR2 is FYNNEI. V shed 6 bases and J shed 0 bases, with 9 bases lying between them. This CDR3 is built from 15 residues. For the CDR3, the DNA is TGTGCCAGCAGAAAGGAGATCTCTGGGGCCAACGTCCTGACTTTC. This gives the protein CASRKEISGANVLTF. The whole variable domain, filled in from reference TRBV2 and TRBJ2-6, reads EPEVTQTPSHQVTQMGQEVILRCVPISNHLYFYWYRQILGQKVEFLVSFYNNEISEKSEIFDDQFSVERPDGSNFTLKIRSTKLEDSAMYFCASRKEISGANVLTFGAGSRLTVL.

The chain combines TRBV29-1 with TRBJ1-5; a weak D match, TRBD1 (5 bases). Germline V gene data show CDR1 as SQVTM and CDR2 as ANQGSEA. This CDR3 spans 14 amino acids. V lost 4 bases to trimming and J lost 0 bases, with 10 bases between them. Here the CDR3 DNA reads TGCAGCGTTGCGAGGGGAGATAGCAATCAGCCCCAGCATTTT. It specifies CSVARGDSNQPQHF.

The CDR3: CASTGLGYNEQFF. In DNA form, the CDR3 reads TGTGCTAGTACGGGACTAGGGTACAATGAGCAGTTCTTC. The chain is built from TRBV12-5 and TRBJ2-1, with TRBD2 matching 8 bases. The V segment lost 8 bases and the J segment 4 bases; nucleotides outside the gene matches: 4. The CDR3 consists of 13 residues. Germline V gene lookup returns CDR1 LGHNT and CDR2 FRNRAP.

The V and J genes are TRBV29-1 and TRBJ2-1, with TRBD2 matching over 10 bases. V was clipped by 6 bases and J by 8 bases; unmatched bases: 16. This CDR3 is 16 amino acids long. Per germline, CDR1 SQVTM and CDR2 ANQGSEA. The CDR3, as DNA: TGCAGCGTCGCAGAAAGACTAGCGGGCCTCGGCGATGAGCAGTTCTTC. The encoded protein is CSVAERLAGLGDEQFF.

The CDR3 nucleotides are TGCAGTGCTCCCATAGCGGGAGGGAGGAATGAGCAGTTCTTC. This gives the protein CSAPIAGGRNEQFF. The chain is built from TRBV20-1 and TRBJ2-1; TRBD2 aligns across 11 bases. Germline-derived CDR1 and CDR2 are DFQATT and SNEGSKA (reference sequence). V shed 5 bases and J 7 bases; nucleotides not matched to a gene: 7. The CDR3 runs 14 residues.

This clonotype occurred a few times. The rearrangement joins TRBV25-1 to TRBJ2-4, with D perhaps TRBD1 (6 bases). The CDR3 consists of 13 residues. V lost 6 bases to trimming and J lost 4 bases, with 10 bases between them. Germline values: CDR1 MGHDK, CDR2 SYGVNS. CDR3: CASSRGQKNIQYF. In DNA form, the CDR3 reads TGTGCCAGCAGCCGAGGACAGAAAAACATTCAGTACTTC. The full variable domain, completed using reference TRBV25-1 and TRBJ2-4, is EADIYQTPRYLVIGTGKKITLECSQTMGHDKMYWYQQDPGMELHLIHYSYGVNSTEKGDLSSESTVSRIRTEHFPLTLESARPSHTSQYLCASSRGQKNIQYFGAGTRLSVL.

The chain combines TRBV18 with TRBJ2-7; 10 nucleotides align to TRBD2. Per germline, CDR1 KGHSH and CDR2 LQKENI. The V gene end was trimmed by 3 bases and the J gene end by 5 bases; junction bases not matched to a gene: 4. The CDR3 sequence is 14 residues long. CDR3 nucleotides: TGTGCCAGCTCACCGGGACTAGCGTCCCACGAGCAGTACTTC. Its protein is CASSPGLASHEQYF.

This clonotype was seen a handful of times. The V and J genes are TRBV6-5 and TRBJ2-3; TRBD2 matches at 7 bases. In germline, CDR1 is MNHEY, CDR2 SVGAGI. The CDR3 consists of 14 residues. V lost 4 bases, J lost 4 bases, and 5 bases stayed unmatched. The CDR3 here is CASSFSGKADTQYF. The CDR3 coding sequence is TGTGCCAGCAGTTTCAGCGGGAAGGCAGATACGCAGTATTTT.

This clonotype was observed a handful of times. The J gene is TRBJ2-1, the V gene TRBV12-3 or TRBV12-4; the match to TRBD1 covers 8 bases. The CDR3 loop spans 14 amino acids. V lost 3 bases, J lost 7 bases, and 5 bases stayed unmatched. The CDR3 DNA sequence: TGTGCCAGCAGTTTTCAGGGGGCGCAAAATGAGCAGTTCTTC. Amino acid sequence: CASSFQGAQNEQFF.

The CDR3 spells CASSGTTGPGNIQYF. CDR3 sequence (DNA): TGTGCCAGCTCCGGAACGACAGGCCCCGGGAACATTCAGTACTTC. V and J are TRBV6-1 and TRBJ2-4; D might be TRBD1 (6 bases). V was shortened by 8 bases and J by 7 bases, with 21 bases between the two germline ends. The germline V gene has CDR1 MNHNS and CDR2 SASEGT. The CDR3 runs 15 residues.

This clonotype was observed a few times. The chain employs TRBV20-1 and TRBJ1-2; the D gene is possibly TRBD1 (5 bases). This CDR3 spans 14 amino acids. Germline V CDR1 and CDR2: DFQATT, SNEGSKA (reference sequence). Trimming stripped 6 bases from V and 4 bases from J, with 18 bases between. The CDR3 spells CSARRDGSSYGYTF. Here the CDR3 DNA reads TGCAGTGCCCGGCGGGACGGAAGCTCCTATGGCTACACCTTC.

On this clonotype: One end of the junction is discordant with germline, which a read error may explain. This sequence joins TRBV29-1 and TRBJ2-5, with TRBD2 as a possible D gene (7 bases). CDR1 SQVTM and CDR2 ANQGSEA come from the germline V gene. The CDR3 extends over 15 amino acids. CDR3 in DNA: TGCAGCTCCGCTGGGGGGGCCCTTGACCAAGGGACCCAGTACTTC. It translates to CSSAGGALDQGTQYF.

There are a few counts of this clonotype. The rearrangement uses TRBV7-9 and TRBJ1-2, with 7 bases fitting TRBD1. Unmatched junction bases numbered 8, after V lost 4 bases and J lost 6 bases. The CDR3 is 14 amino acids. Germline values: CDR1 SEHNR, CDR2 FQNEAQ (reference sequence). The CDR3 reads CASSSEGQGDGYTF. CDR3 in DNA: TGTGCCAGCAGCTCTGAGGGGCAGGGGGATGGCTACACCTTC.

The chain couples TRBV7-9 to TRBJ2-2, with 9 bases matching TRBD1. Germline loops: CDR1 SEHNR, CDR2 FQNEAQ (reference sequence). The V gene end was trimmed by 7 bases and the J gene end by 4 bases; junction bases not matched to a gene: 7. The CDR3 is 15 residues long. CDR3: CASKSGQGGTGELFF. CDR3 sequence (DNA): TGTGCCAGCAAATCGGGACAGGGAGGCACCGGGGAGCTGTTTTTT.

This clonotype was recorded a few times. The CDR3: CASSFTGRQPQHF. CDR3 nucleotides: TGTGCCAGCAGCTTTACAGGGAGACAGCCCCAGCATTTT. The chain carries TRBV28 and TRBJ1-5; possibly TRBD1 for D (6 bases). The length of the CDR3 is 13 residues. Germline CDR1 and CDR2: MDHEN and SYDVKM. Trimming cost V 6 bases and J 7 bases, with 13 bases left between them.